The next 12 T cell receptor beta chains were all read from a single sample in a study of control samples from healthy donors and cancer patients. Some clones are missing from TCRdb's copy, which holds only in-frame ones; the method was immunoSEQ multiplex PCR. Altogether 55,000 to 90,000 clones are present, 84% being singletons, with the ten largest covering 25% to 30%. The sample consisted of blood. The receptors were sampled from a man aged 50-59 years in good health.

The chain is built from TRBV5-4 and TRBJ2-7; D is possibly TRBD2 (6 bases). Germline CDR1 reads SGHNT; CDR2 reads YYREEE (reference sequence). V lost 1 base and J lost 7, with 15 bases in between. This CDR3 has 14 residues. For the CDR3, the DNA is TGTGCCAGCAGCTTGTTACGGGGGATGGGGGAGCAGTACTTC. Its translation is CASSLLRGMGEQYF.

This chain links TRBV5-1 with TRBJ2-1; the D gene is possibly TRBD2 (6 bases). This CDR3 comprises 16 residues. Germline CDR1 reads SGHRS; CDR2 reads YFSETQ. The V and J ends lost 4 bases and 5 bases respectively, with 19 bases between them. The CDR3, as DNA: TGCGCCAGCAGCCTATCTGGGACTCGGATAAACAATGAGCAGTTCTTC. Protein: CASSLSGTRINNEQFF.

The chain joins TRBV25-1 to TRBJ1-1; 7 bases are a match to TRBD1. There are 16 residues in the CDR3. With 4 bases clipped from V and 1 base from J, the junction kept 9 bases outside the gene matches. The germline CDR1 and CDR2 sequences are MGHDK and SYGVNS. The CDR3 nucleotides are TGTGCCAGCAGTGCCATCCCGGGACAGCAGAACACTGAAGCTTTCTTT. Its translation is CASSAIPGQQNTEAFF.

The rearrangement joins TRBV5-4 to TRBJ2-7; 8 positions match TRBD1. Germline CDR1 is SGHNT and CDR2 is YYREEE (reference sequence). The length of the CDR3 is 16 residues. The ends lost 0 bases at V and 1 base at J; junction bases unmatched: 6. For the CDR3, the DNA is TGTGCCAGCAGCTTGGGCGGACAGGGCTCATCCTACGAGCAGTACTTC. Translating gives CASSLGGQGSSYEQYF.

The rearrangement joins TRBV6-5 to TRBJ2-2; possible D gene TRBD1, 5 bases. The CDR3 loop spans 13 amino acids. Germline-derived CDR1 and CDR2 are MNHEY and SVGAGI. V was cut by 6 bases and J by 6 bases, with 11 bases left in between. The CDR3 nucleotides are TGTGCCAGCAGCTTCAGGGTCCCCGGGGAGCTGTTTTTT. Its translation: CASSFRVPGELFF.

V gene TRBV18 combines with J gene TRBJ2-2; the D gene could be TRBD1 or TRBD2 (5 bases each). The germline V and J ends were trimmed by 3 bases and 6 bases, with 14 bases remaining between them. Germline values: CDR1 KGHSH, CDR2 LQKENI. The CDR3 contains 15 residues. CDR3 residues: CASSPLPGAAGELFF. CDR3 coding DNA: TGTGCCAGCTCACCCCTCCCCGGGGCGGCCGGGGAGCTGTTTTTT.

The J gene is TRBJ1-5, the V gene TRBV29-1; TRBD1 matches 7 bases. The germline gives CDR1 SQVTM, CDR2 ANQGSEA. The CDR3 is 13 amino acids. J gave up 4 bases and V 5 bases, and 5 bases lay outside the gene matches. The DNA of the CDR3 is TGCAGCGTTTCCAGGGGGAGTAATCAGCCCCAGCATTTT. Protein product: CSVSRGSNQPQHF. Drawing the rest from reference TRBV29-1 and TRBJ1-5, the complete variable domain is SAVISQKPSRDICQRGTSLTIQCQVDSQVTMMFWYRQQPGQSLTLIATANQGSEATYESGFVIDKFPISRPNLTFSTLTVSNMSPEDSSIYLCSVSRGSNQPQHFGDGTRLSIL.

The V call is TRBV7-9, the J call TRBJ2-5, with D possibly being TRBD2 (5 bases). The CDR3 spans 13 residues. V gave up 5 bases and J gave up 2 bases, with 9 bases separating them. The germline V gene has CDR1 SEHNR and CDR2 FQNEAQ (reference sequence). CDR3 coding DNA: TGTGCCAGCAGCCCATGGGAGCAAGAGACCCAGTACTTC. This sequence encodes CASSPWEQETQYF.

The chain is built from TRBV19 and TRBJ1-5; the D is unclear. CDR1 LNHDA and CDR2 SQIVND come from the germline V gene (reference sequence). V gave up 6 bases and J gave up 0 bases, with 15 bases separating them. The CDR3 is 16 amino acids. In DNA form, the CDR3 reads TGTGCCAGTAGCCGAATGGGGAGCTATAGCAATCAGCCCCAGCATTTT. It is translated as CASSRMGSYSNQPQHF.

The chain joins TRBV6-5 to TRBJ1-2, with 9 positions matching TRBD1. V was pared by 5 bases and J by 5 bases, with 9 bases of the junction left unmatched. CDR3 length: 15 amino acids. Germline-derived CDR1 and CDR2 are MNHEY and SVGAGI. CDR3 amino acids: CASSLDRGPSYGYTF. The CDR3 bases are TGTGCCAGCAGTCTGGACAGGGGCCCTTCATATGGCTACACCTTC.

This clone has only one observation. The rearrangement joins TRBV7-6 to TRBJ2-3; no clear D. Germline CDR1 and CDR2: SGHVS and FNYEAQ. The CDR3 is made up of 17 amino acids. Trimming took 1 base from V and 5 from J, leaving 19 bases between them. The CDR3: CASSLGQVLTKVDTQYF. As DNA, the CDR3 is TGTGCCAGCAGCTTAGGGCAGGTACTAACGAAGGTAGATACGCAGTATTTT.

CDR3 region: CASSEIAGNEQFF. The CDR3 DNA follows: TGTGCCAGCAGTGAGATAGCGGGCAATGAGCAGTTCTTC. This rearrangement joins TRBV27 to TRBJ2-1; 7 nucleotides line up with TRBD2. After removal of 5 bases from V and 6 bases from J, the junction contained 4 bases not matched to a gene. Germline CDR1 and CDR2: MNHEY and SMNVEV (reference sequence). The CDR3 sequence is 13 residues long.